The 13 T cell receptor beta chains below all came from one sample that was sequenced in a study of beta chain features in type 1 diabetes. Study-wide findings and caveats: Researchers report that Type 1 diabetes patients had moderately but significantly shorter TCRB CDR3s across all four CD4+ subsets.

No antigen has been assigned to these receptors. Sequenced material consisted of expressed TCRB transcripts (all of the isolated RNA was reverse transcribed). This table comes from immunoSEQ multiplex PCR, and its TCRdb copy is limited to in-frame clones, with some not included. The repertoire holds nearly 700,000 clones, about an eighth seen once, with 0.022% in the top ten. Sequencing was done on a sample of naive CD4+ T cells from blood. These receptors were obtained from a man between 18 and 35 years old with type 1 diabetes.

This clone has a handful of counts. V gene TRBV11-1 combines with J gene TRBJ2-7, with D hard to call. V lost 8 bases and J 0 bases, leaving 11 bases between the germline ends. CDR1 is SGHAT, CDR2 FQDESV, per germline (reference sequence). The CDR3 spans 13 residues. CDR3 coding DNA: TGTGCCAGCCGACCTTCTAGCTCCTACGAGCAGTACTTC. Its translation is CASRPSSSYEQYF.

This clone was seen a few times. The chain joins TRBV30 to TRBJ2-1, with 7 bases that match TRBD1. This CDR3 contains 15 residues. Germline CDR1 and CDR2: GTSNPN and SVGIG (reference sequence). J gave up 0 bases and V 5 bases, and 7 bases lay outside the gene matches. This chain's CDR3 is CAWARQGSSYNEQFF. The CDR3 bases are TGTGCCTGGGCGAGACAGGGCAGCTCCTACAATGAGCAGTTCTTC.

This chain joins TRBV4-1 and TRBJ1-5; the D is unclear. Trimming removed 6 bases from V and 0 bases from J, with 12 bases in between. Germline assignment: CDR1 MGHRA and CDR2 YSYEKL. The CDR3 length is 15 residues. The CDR3 spells CASRNTQSSNQPQHF. As DNA, the CDR3 is TGCGCCAGCAGAAATACTCAAAGTAGCAATCAGCCCCAGCATTTT.

This clone has just a few counts. The CDR3 coding sequence is TGTGCCACCACGGACAGCGGCCGGCAAGAGACCCAGTACTTC. It yields the protein CATTDSGRQETQYF. The gene calls are TRBV7-2 and TRBJ2-5, with D possibly TRBD1 on 6 matching bases. Germline values: CDR1 SGHTA, CDR2 FQGNSA. V lost 10 bases to trimming and J lost 2 bases, with 17 bases between them. This CDR3 has 14 residues.

V is TRBV29-1 and J is TRBJ2-7; D gene ambiguous. CDR1 SQVTM and CDR2 ANQGSEA come from the germline V gene. The ends were cut back, 4 bases at V and 0 bases at J, with 10 bases in the middle. CDR3 length: 13 amino acids. DNA of the CDR3: TGCAGCGTTGGCCGGGCGAGCTCCTACGAGCAGTACTTC. It codes for CSVGRASSYEQYF.

Comment on this clone: Sequence at one end of the junction differs from germline and may be a read error. The genes are TRBV7-7 and TRBJ2-3; D gene unclear. The CDR3 is 15 residues long. The germline gives CDR1 SSHAT, CDR2 FNYEAQ (reference sequence). CDR3 sequence reads: CASSLLTESTDTQYF. The CDR3 DNA is TGTGCTAGCAGCTTATTGACCGAAAGCACAGATACGCAGTATTTT.

The rearrangement links TRBV28 to TRBJ2-5; 9 nucleotides align to TRBD1. V was clipped by 3 bases and J by 5 bases; unmatched bases: 4. Germline CDR1 MDHEN, CDR2 SYDVKM. CDR3 size: 14 residues. For the CDR3, the DNA is TGTGCCAGCAGTTTGGGACAGGGTGGGGAGACCCAGTACTTC. Amino acid sequence: CASSLGQGGETQYF.

A few counts support this clone. This chain uses TRBV25-1 with TRBJ1-1, with D maybe TRBD1 (6 bases). This CDR3 contains 15 residues. The V and J ends lost 5 bases and 0 bases respectively, with 13 bases between them. Per germline, CDR1 MGHDK and CDR2 SYGVNS. For the CDR3, the DNA is TGTGCCAGCAGTTCTTTGACAGGCATGAACACTGAAGCTTTCTTT. Its translation: CASSSLTGMNTEAFF.

This clone has just a few counts. The rearrangement links TRBV5-1 to TRBJ2-3, with 7 nucleotides matching TRBD2. The germline V gene has CDR1 SGHRS and CDR2 YFSETQ. This CDR3 comprises 16 residues. Losses at the gene ends were 4 bases for V and 2 bases for J; bases not matched to a gene: 10. The CDR3, as DNA: TGCGCCAGCAGCCGTGGGGCTAGCGGAGCCACAGATACGCAGTATTTT. Residues: CASSRGASGATDTQYF.

This chain links TRBV2 with TRBJ1-5, with D unresolved. The V gene's germline CDR1 is SNHLY and CDR2 FYNNEI. The CDR3 sequence is 14 residues long. Deletions cut 1 base from V and 5 bases from J, with 9 bases between. This chain's CDR3 is CASSEEVRDQPQHF. The CDR3 DNA sequence: TGTGCCAGCAGTGAAGAGGTACGGGATCAGCCCCAGCATTTT.

This clone showed up just a few times. V usage is TRBV6-6 and J usage is TRBJ2-5; D gene ambiguous. Germline V gene lookup returns CDR1 MNHNY and CDR2 SVGAGI (reference sequence). The CDR3 contains 13 residues. Trimming pared 6 bases from V and 5 bases from J, leaving 13 bases between. The CDR3 loop reads CASRRREVETQYF. CDR3 nucleotides: TGTGCCAGCAGGCGCCGCGAAGTCGAGACCCAGTACTTC.

This clone was seen a handful of times. The rearrangement joins TRBV30 to TRBJ2-3, with 12 bases aligning to TRBD2. Losses at the gene ends were 3 bases for V and 4 bases for J; bases not matched to a gene: 8. This CDR3 contains 16 residues. Germline values: CDR1 GTSNPN, CDR2 SVGIG (reference sequence). The CDR3: CAWSATTSGGADTQYF. The DNA for the CDR3 is TGTGCCTGGAGCGCGACGACTAGCGGGGGTGCAGATACGCAGTATTTT.

The gene calls are TRBV29-1 and TRBJ2-5; D is possibly TRBD1 (6 bases). This CDR3 contains 12 residues. V was cut by 4 bases and J by 3 bases, with 9 bases left in between. Germline V CDR1 and CDR2: SQVTM, ANQGSEA. CDR3 amino acids: CSVARGKETQYF. As DNA, the CDR3 is TGCAGCGTTGCTAGGGGGAAAGAGACCCAGTACTTC.